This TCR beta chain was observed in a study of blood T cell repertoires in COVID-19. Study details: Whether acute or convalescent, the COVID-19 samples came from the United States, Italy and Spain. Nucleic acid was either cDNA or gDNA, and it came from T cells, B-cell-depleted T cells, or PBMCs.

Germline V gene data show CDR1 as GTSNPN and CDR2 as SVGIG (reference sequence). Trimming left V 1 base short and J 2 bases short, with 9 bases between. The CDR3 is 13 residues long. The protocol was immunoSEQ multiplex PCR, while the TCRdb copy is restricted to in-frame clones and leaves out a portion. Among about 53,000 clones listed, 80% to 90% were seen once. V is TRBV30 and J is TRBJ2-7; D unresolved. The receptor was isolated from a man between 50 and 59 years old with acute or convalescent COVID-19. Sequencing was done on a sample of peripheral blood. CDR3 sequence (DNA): TGTGCCTGGAGTGGTCAGGCCACCTACGAGCAGTACTTC. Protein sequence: CAWSGQATYEQYF.